The following is a TCR beta chain sequence with its context. The target of this receptor is not known. No much larger clone is present one base from it, and per-base qualities are unavailable. Uncultured naive and memory CD4+ T cell DNA received deep-resolution immunoSEQ TCR-beta sequencing. Per the authors' processing: During preprocessing, nonproductive sequences were removed, as were CDR3s that did not start with C, did not end with F or W, or were shorter than 7 amino acids. Cultured and uncultured naive and memory CD4+ repertoires were searched for CDR3s previously identified as spike- and CEF-reactive. CDR3 homology was measured as pairwise Levenshtein distance, computed with the stringdist R package after trimming three terminal residues from each end. TCRdb took this table from immuneACCESS and kept in-frame rearrangements with V and J called. Such tables lack part of the clones; where checked against another copy, unresolved V genes explain under half of the gap, and the rest is unexplained. The DNA gave D and trimming, while V, J and clone size come from that table. The table for this sample lists under 50,000 clones; around nine tenths of them were counted only once. The ten largest account for roughly 10% of the sample.

The sample comes from a study of CD4 T cells in relation to SARS-CoV-2 and coronaviruses (TCRdb year 2021). Some background on the complete study: Across all 12 patients in the full convalescent cohort, ages ranged from roughly 21 to 75 years, with a median of 38. The Adaptive Biotechnologies TCR-sequencing kit was used for samples from a few pre-COVID donors and for the naive versus memory experiments, whereas the other data were Illumina-based. At the level of individual TCR clonotypes, the study evaluated whether memory CD4+ T cells crossreact between the spike proteins of SARS-CoV-2 and those of common cold coronaviruses. Shared crossreactive spike epitopes were mapped to their HLA restriction using patient-derived lymphoblastoid cell lines. A different, Illumina-based TCR-beta assay was used to sequence expansion assays from other donors in the study. The approximately 12 convalescent patients included 8 males and 4 females; two subjects were Hispanic.

To separate naive from memory CD4+ T cells, cryopreserved PBMCs first underwent CD4 enrichment and then EasySep naive CD4+ T cell enrichment. Ficoll-Paque PLUS gradient centrifugation was used to isolate PBMCs from leukapheresis product or whole blood. PBMCs were either cryopreserved at -140 degrees C or used fresh in the expansion assay. The QIAamp Micro DNA Kit was used to extract genomic DNA from the CD4+ T cells. The germline V gene specifies KGHSH as CDR1 and LQKENI as CDR2. Its CDR3 holds 15 amino acids, cysteine through phenylalanine. Just CDR3 DNA is preserved here, 45 bases in frame from base 1. Clipping removes 4 bases from V and 8 bases from J, with 9 as the unmatched junction base count. General conclusions and limits of the study: Small numbers of patients and of tested TCRs limited the study. Significantly weaker SARS-CoV-2-driven expansion was shown by crossreactive clones than by monoreactive clones, consistent with antigenic imprinting. Sequencing of naive versus memory cells indicated that the assay detects memory recall responses, not primary responses primed during culture. Crossreactivity analysis centred on spike protein, so crossreactivity against other viral proteins was not assessed. No donor contributed both pre-pandemic and post-infection samples, which limited tracing the source of pre-existing responses. In roughly 65% of donors, memory CD4+ clonotypes turned up that crossrecognized SARS-CoV-2 and at least one common cold coronavirus spike.

The material sequenced was memory CD4+ T cells from PBMCs. The cell subset or site label of this sample denotes: memory (non-naive) CD4+ T cells. The chain couples TRBV18 to TRBJ1-4, with 8 bases aligning to TRBD1. The clonotype comes from an adult with COVID-19. This receptor carries the CDR3 CASSQPGQAGEKLFF. The nucleotide sequence reads as follows: TGTGCCAGCTCACAACCGGGACAGGCGGGGGAAAAACTGTTTTTT. The CDR3, completed at both ends by the reference TRBV18 and TRBJ1-4 genes, gives the full variable domain NAGVMQNPRHLVRRRGQEARLRCSPMKGHSHVYWYRQLPEEGLKFMVYLQKENIIDESGMPKERFSAEFPKEGPSILRIQQVVRGDSAAYFCASSQPGQAGEKLFFGSGTQLSVL.